Below, 24 T cell receptor beta chains from the same sample are listed, as sequenced in a study of blood T cell repertoires in COVID-19. Generated by immunoSEQ multiplex PCR, the TCRdb table keeps only in-frame clones and is missing some. The data contain 100,000 to 150,000 clones, around four fifths of them singletons. The sequenced material came from peripheral blood. These receptors were collected from a man in his fifties or sixties with acute or convalescent COVID-19.

V gene TRBV7-3 combines with J gene TRBJ2-2; 7 positions match TRBD2. The length of the CDR3 is 17 residues. V lost 0 bases to trimming and J lost 1 base; unmatched junction nucleotides: 5. Germline loops: CDR1 SGHTA, CDR2 FQGTGA. CDR3 amino acids: CASSLTGLAVNTGELFF. DNA for the CDR3: TGTGCCAGCAGCTTAACGGGGCTAGCGGTGAACACCGGGGAGCTGTTTTTT.

The chain couples TRBV5-1 to TRBJ2-1; 7 bases match TRBD2. The CDR3 is 12 residues long. The germline gives CDR1 SGHRS, CDR2 YFSETQ. V lost 7 bases and J lost 5; bases outside the gene matches: 3. This CDR3 reads CASFGRNNEQFF. Written as DNA, the CDR3 is TGCGCCAGCTTCGGGAGGAACAATGAGCAGTTCTTC.

This clone appeared a single time. V is TRBV2 and J is TRBJ2-2; the match to TRBD2 covers 9 bases. With V trimmed by 9 bases and J by 6 bases, 14 bases remained unmatched. This CDR3 is built from 16 residues. From germline, CDR1 is SNHLY and CDR2 FYNNEI. The CDR3 region is CASKGGSGSVSGELFF. CDR3 coding DNA: TGTGCCAGTAAGGGAGGTAGCGGGAGTGTTTCCGGGGAGCTGTTTTTT.

This clone showed up just a few times. The chain uses TRBV18 and TRBJ1-6; D is possibly TRBD1 (5 bases). CDR3 length: 13 amino acids. Germline loops: CDR1 KGHSH, CDR2 LQKENI. Trimming removed 5 bases from V and 10 bases from J, with 12 bases in between. This CDR3 is CASSKGSGSPLHF. The CDR3 region has the DNA TGTGCCAGCTCAAAGGGGTCAGGGTCACCCCTCCACTTT.

The chain carries TRBV5-1 and TRBJ1-1, with TRBD1 matching 8 bases. The ends lost 4 bases at V and 2 bases at J; junction bases unmatched: 10. This CDR3 is built from 16 residues. Germline CDR1 and CDR2: SGHRS and YFSETQ. This CDR3 is CASSGLYRGSNTEAFF. For the CDR3, the DNA is TGCGCCAGCAGCGGGCTATACAGGGGGAGTAACACTGAAGCTTTCTTT.

The J gene is TRBJ2-2, the V gene TRBV10-1, with a possible D match to TRBD2 (5 bases). Germline CDR1 reads WNHNN; CDR2 reads SYGVQD (reference sequence). The V end was cut by 7 bases, the J end by 3 bases, with 12 bases between. The CDR3 spans 14 residues. The CDR3 is CASKRSGDTGELFF. CDR3 coding DNA: TGCGCCAGCAAAAGAAGCGGAGACACCGGGGAGCTGTTTTTT.

This clone was counted only a few times. The chain links TRBV30 to TRBJ1-2, with a tentative D call TRBD1 (6 bases). CDR1 is GTSNPN, CDR2 SVGIG, per germline (reference sequence). Trimming stripped 4 bases from V and 7 bases from J, with 16 bases between. The CDR3 is 13 residues long. In DNA, the CDR3 is TGTGCCTGGATAGGGGGACCCAGAAGTGGCTACACCTTC. Residues: CAWIGGPRSGYTF.

V gene TRBV19 combines with J gene TRBJ2-3, with 12 bases aligning to TRBD2. The CDR3 contains 19 residues. Germline V gene sequence: CDR1 LNHDA, CDR2 SQIVND (reference sequence). The junction had 9 bases not matched to a gene; V was cut back by 0 bases and J by 2 bases. The CDR3 nucleotides are TGTGCCAGTAGTATAGAGCCGGGACTAGCGGGTTCTTCCACAGATACGCAGTATTTT. Amino acids: CASSIEPGLAGSSTDTQYF.

This chain links TRBV7-6 with TRBJ2-7; 14 bases fit TRBD2. Germline V CDR1 and CDR2: SGHVS, FNYEAQ. This CDR3 has 15 amino acids. Losses at the gene ends were 3 bases for V and 3 bases for J; bases not matched to a gene: 1. The CDR3 nucleotides are TGTGCCAGCAGCTTCGGGACTAGCGGGAGCTACGAGCAGTACTTC. It yields the protein CASSFGTSGSYEQYF.

The chain combines TRBV2 with TRBJ1-5; weak D call: TRBD1 (5 bases). Trimming cost V 7 bases and J 7 bases, with 17 bases left between them. Germline-derived CDR1 and CDR2 are SNHLY and FYNNEI. The CDR3 is made up of 14 amino acids. CDR3 loop: CASTKGDSFQPQHF. The CDR3 nucleotides read TGTGCCAGCACTAAAGGGGATAGTTTCCAGCCCCAGCATTTT.

This clone was counted a few times. This rearrangement joins TRBV29-1 to TRBJ2-7, with D possibly being TRBD2 (6 bases). The CDR3 is 14 amino acids. Trimming left V 6 bases short and J 1 base short, with 16 bases between. The germline gives CDR1 SQVTM, CDR2 ANQGSEA. For the CDR3, the DNA is TGCAGCGTGATCCAGGGACTCCCTTCCTACGAGCAGTACTTC. Encoded protein: CSVIQGLPSYEQYF.

V is TRBV7-9 and J is TRBJ1-3, with 7 bases that match TRBD1. CDR1 SEHNR and CDR2 FQNEAQ come from the germline V gene (reference sequence). This CDR3 has 17 residues. Unmatched junction bases numbered 6, after V lost 0 bases and J lost 1 base. CDR3 sequence (DNA): TGTGCCAGCAGCTTAGCGCCGACAGGGCCTTCTGGAAACACCATATATTTT. It specifies CASSLAPTGPSGNTIYF.

The rearrangement joins TRBV30 to TRBJ1-5, with D maybe TRBD1 (6 bases). Germline assignment: CDR1 GTSNPN and CDR2 SVGIG (reference sequence). The CDR3 has 16 amino acids. Between the trimmed V and J ends, which lost 0 bases and 4 bases, there was a span of 16 bases. This chain's CDR3 is CAWSVSGGAGNQPQHF. The CDR3 nucleotides read TGTGCCTGGAGTGTTTCGGGGGGCGCAGGAAATCAGCCCCAGCATTTT.

This clone came up once. The chain recombines TRBV24-1 with TRBJ1-2, with TRBD1 identical over 11 bases. J gave up 4 bases and V 4 bases, and 4 bases lay outside the gene matches. Germline lookup yields CDR1 KGHDR and CDR2 SFDVKD. There are 15 residues in the CDR3. The CDR3 nucleotides read TGTGCCACCAGTGAATCCGGGACAGGGGGCTATGGCTACACCTTC. It encodes CATSESGTGGYGYTF.

CDR3 sequence (DNA): TGTGCCAGCAGAAACGGGAATTCCGAAGATACGCAGTATTTT. This encodes CASRNGNSEDTQYF. The chain is built from TRBV11-2 and TRBJ2-3; D might be TRBD2 (5 bases). CDR1 and CDR2 (germline): SGHAT, FQNNGV. V lost 6 bases and J lost 5, with 15 bases in between. This CDR3 comprises 14 residues. The variable domain in full, completed from reference TRBV11-2 and TRBJ2-3, reads EAGVAQSPRYKIIEKRQSVAFWCNPISGHATLYWYQQILGQGPKLLIQFQNNGVVDDSQLPKDRFSAERLKGVDSTLKIQPAKLEDSAVYLCASRNGNSEDTQYFGPGTRLTVL.

This chain joins TRBV30 and TRBJ1-1; D is ambiguous. Germline CDR1 is GTSNPN and CDR2 is SVGIG (reference sequence). The V end lost 2 bases, the J end lost 4 bases, and 14 bases lay between the germline ends. This CDR3 region has 14 residues. The CDR3 coding sequence is TGTGCCTGGAGTCATACAGCTGGTAGCACTGAAGCTTTCTTT. This sequence encodes CAWSHTAGSTEAFF. The variable domain in full, completed from reference TRBV30 and TRBJ1-1, reads SQTIHQWPATLVQPVGSPLSLECTVEGTSNPNLYWYRQAAGRGLQLLFYSVGIGQISSEVPQNLSASRPQDRQFILSSKKLLLSDSGFYLCAWSHTAGSTEAFFGQGTRLTVV.

V is TRBV13 and J is TRBJ2-7; 7 bases match TRBD2. Germline CDR1 PRHDT, CDR2 FYEKMQ (reference sequence). The CDR3 is 15 residues long. The trim removed 2 bases at V and 4 bases at J, leaving 8 bases unmatched. DNA of the CDR3: TGTGCCAGCAGCTTACTCGTCGGGGGGAGATACGAGCAGTACTTC. It codes for CASSLLVGGRYEQYF. Full variable domain (outside the CDR3, taken from reference TRBV13 and TRBJ2-7): AAGVIQSPRHLIKEKRETATLKCYPIPRHDTVYWYQQGPGQDPQFLISFYEKMQSDKGSIPDRFSAQQFSDYHSELNMSSLELGDSALYFCASSLLVGGRYEQYFGPGTRLTVT.

This sequence joins TRBV30 and TRBJ2-1; 7 bases are shared with TRBD2. With 4 bases clipped from V and 6 bases from J, the junction kept 9 bases outside the gene matches. This CDR3 is built from 14 residues. The V gene's germline CDR1 is GTSNPN and CDR2 SVGIG (reference sequence). As DNA, the CDR3 is TGTGCCTGGAATCAGTTAGCGGGTCCCAATGAGCAGTTCTTC. As protein: CAWNQLAGPNEQFF.

The chain has TRBV9 and TRBJ2-3; TRBD2 matches at 7 bases. Germline V gene sequence: CDR1 SGDLS, CDR2 YYNGEE. V dropped 4 bases and J dropped 4; count of bases not matched to a gene: 15. The CDR3 is 17 amino acids. For the CDR3, the DNA is TGTGCCAGCAGCTCCGCTTCTAGCGGCCAAGGCGCAGATACGCAGTATTTT. This gives the protein CASSSASSGQGADTQYF.

V is TRBV7-9 and J is TRBJ1-1; a possible D gene is TRBD1 (6 bases). V was shortened by 4 bases and J by 6 bases, with 9 bases between the two germline ends. From germline, CDR1 is SEHNR and CDR2 FQNEAQ (reference sequence). There are 12 residues in the CDR3. The chain's CDR3 is CASSWEGAEAFF. The DNA of the CDR3 is TGTGCCAGCAGCTGGGAGGGGGCTGAAGCTTTCTTT.

This clone was counted a few times. The chain uses TRBV3-1 (or the pseudogene TRBV3-2) and TRBJ2-6, with TRBD1 matching 11 bases. CDR3 length: 19 amino acids. Germline V gene lookup returns CDR1 LGHDT and CDR2 YNNKEL (reference sequence). V gave up 1 base and J gave up 3 bases; unmatched junction bases: 8. For the CDR3, the DNA is TGTGCCAGCAGCCAAGCGGACAGGGGGCGCCGAGGTGGGGCCAACGTCCTGACTTTC. As protein: CASSQADRGRRGGANVLTF.

V is TRBV14 and J is TRBJ2-1; a possible D gene is TRBD2 (6 bases). Trimming left V 4 bases short and J 2 bases short, with 12 bases between. Per germline, CDR1 SGHDN and CDR2 FVKESK. This CDR3 comprises 15 residues. DNA of the CDR3: TGTGCCAGCAGCCGCCTTAGCGGTACCTACAATGAGCAGTTCTTC. The encoded protein is CASSRLSGTYNEQFF.

The chain has TRBV27 and TRBJ2-2; possible D gene TRBD2, 6 bases. Trimming stripped 6 bases from V and 4 bases from J, with 15 bases between. The CDR3 runs to 15 residues. Per the germline V gene, CDR1 is MNHEY and CDR2 is SMNVEV (reference sequence). The CDR3 DNA reads TGTGCCAGCAGGAGAATTTATAGCGGCACCGGGGAGCTGTTTTTT. Its protein is CASRRIYSGTGELFF.

The J gene is TRBJ2-1, the V gene TRBV5-1, with 8 bases matching TRBD1. Germline-derived CDR1 and CDR2 are SGHRS and YFSETQ. V dropped 7 bases and J dropped 6; count of bases not matched to a gene: 6. The CDR3 is 13 amino acids. The CDR3 DNA reads TGCGCCAGCTTCAACACAGGGGGCAATGAGCAGTTCTTC. Protein product: CASFNTGGNEQFF.